The clone carrying this T cell receptor beta chain was seen more than once but under ten times. What it recognizes is unknown. An equimolar mix of two oligonucleotides served as the beta constant-region primer for TRBC1 and TRBC2. Four rounds of PCR amplified the ligated cDNA using nested alpha and beta constant-region primers plus SP2. TCRdb redid the calling of the UMI-ligation and nested PCR reads with MiXCR, one entry per CDR3 protein. This sample has fewer than 150,000 distinct CDR3 sequences, with around 21% found just once. This CDR3 has 13 residues. Germline CDR1 LNHNV, CDR2 YYDKDF (reference sequence). Trimming took off 5 bases at V and 3 bases at J, with 11 bases between the two ends. Cells stained for CD3, CD4, CD8, CD45RA and CD27 were sorted into four subsets. This sample is part of a study of naive and memory T cell subsets. Study outcomes and limitations: Possibly reflecting memory cells re-expressing CD45RA, a few larger clonotypes occurred in naive repertoires, especially CD8. In CD4 and CD8 cells, diversity dropped from naive through EMRA.

The chain is built from TRBV15 and TRBJ2-7; no clear D gene. This TCR derives from a human donor in good health. Sequencing used naive CD8+ T cells from blood. For the CDR3, the DNA is TGTGCCACCAGCCTGGACGGCTTCTACGAGCAGTACTTC. Protein product: CATSLDGFYEQYF.